The rows below give T cell receptor beta chains drawn from one sample of a study of blood T cell repertoires in COVID-19. Some clones are missing from TCRdb's copy, which holds only in-frame ones; the method was immunoSEQ multiplex PCR. The sample consists of 85,000 to 90,000 clones, approximately 79% of them appearing once. Source material: peripheral blood. These receptor sequences come from a man in his 70s with acute or convalescent COVID-19. CDR3s include the opening cysteine and the closing phenylalanine or tryptophan. The D gene is left open where the match is weak. Clone size is shown for a subset of rows, as once, few, many or a class of expanded clone.

j_call,d_call,clone_size,v_call,cdr3_nt,cdr3_aa
TRBJ1-3,-,-,TRBV7-9,TGTGCCAGCAGCACTACAGGGTCAACTGGAAACACCATATATTTT,CASSTTGSTGNTIYF
TRBJ2-7,TRBD2,few,TRBV12-3/TRBV12-4,TGTGCCAGCAGTTTGGTAGCGGGGGTTGAGCAGTACTTC,CASSLVAGVEQYF
TRBJ2-3,TRBD1,-,TRBV19,TGTGCCAGTAGTGGGGGACAGACCTTTTACACAGATACGCAGTATTTT,CASSGGQTFYTDTQYF
TRBJ1-1,-,-,TRBV5-1,TGCGCCAGCAGCATATTAGGGGACTTCAACACTGAAGCTTTCTTT,CASSILGDFNTEAFF
TRBJ1-5,TRBD1,-,TRBV7-9,TGTGCCAGCAGCTTAGAAGGGACAGTGAATCAGCCCCAGCATTTT,CASSLEGTVNQPQHF
TRBJ2-6,-,-,TRBV7-6,TGTGCCAGCAGCTTAGTGGCCTCTGGGGCCAACGTCCTGACTTTC,CASSLVASGANVLTF
TRBJ2-1,TRBD2,-,TRBV10-2,TGCGCCAGCAGTGAACCTAGCGGGGGGTACAATGAGCAGTTCTTC,CASSEPSGGYNEQFF
TRBJ2-1,TRBD1,-,TRBV10-3,TGTGCCATCAGTGAGGGGACAGGCCGGGTGGGCGAGCAGTTCTTC,CAISEGTGRVGEQFF
TRBJ2-2,-,-,TRBV9,TGTGCCAGCAGCGTAGTCGACAGGCCGAACACCGGGGAGCTGTTTTTT,CASSVVDRPNTGELFF
TRBJ1-5,TRBD1,few,TRBV19,TGTGCCAGTAGGGGACAGTATAGCAATCAGCCCCAGCATTTT,CASRGQYSNQPQHF
TRBJ1-5,-,-,TRBV5-5,TGTGCCAGCAGCATAACCCCAGGGAATCAGCCCCAGCATTTT,CASSITPGNQPQHF
TRBJ2-4,TRBD1,-,TRBV9,TGTGCCAGCAGCGCCACTACAGGGGGCTACAATAACATTCAGTACTTC,CASSATTGGYNNIQYF
TRBJ1-2,-,-,TRBV5-4,TGTGCCAGCAGCTTGGATGTCGGTACAGGAGAAGATGGCTACACCTTC,CASSLDVGTGEDGYTF
TRBJ2-7,TRBD2,-,TRBV9,TGTGCCAGCAGCGTAGCTCCGGGAGGACCCTACGAGCAGTACTTC,CASSVAPGGPYEQYF
TRBJ1-2,TRBD1,-,TRBV28,TGTGCCAGCAGTCGTCCGGGACAGGGGAACTATGGCTACACCTTC,CASSRPGQGNYGYTF
TRBJ1-5,-,-,TRBV4-1,TGCGCCAGCAGCCATCGAGCGGGTGGTGGCAATCAGCCCCAGCATTTT,CASSHRAGGGNQPQHF
TRBJ1-1,-,few,TRBV4-1,TGCGCCAGCAGCCAAGGGAGGGGTTGGGGCACTGAAGCTTTCTTT,CASSQGRGWGTEAFF
TRBJ2-5,TRBD2,-,TRBV5-5,TGTGCCAGCAGCTTGTGGGAGGGGGAGACCCAGTACTTC,CASSLWEGETQYF
TRBJ1-2,-,-,TRBV28,TGTGCCAGCAGCAACAGACATGGCTACACCTTC,CASSNRHGYTF
TRBJ2-5,TRBD1,few,TRBV6-5,TGTGCCTGCACAGGGGGTGGTGAGACCCAGTACTTC,CACTGGGETQYF
TRBJ1-2,-,-,TRBV7-2,TGTGCCAGCAGCTTAGCGCTAGGGACACTTCCTCGCGATGGCTACACCTTC,CASSLALGTLPRDGYTF
TRBJ2-3,-,-,TRBV19,TGTGCCAGTACCCTGGGACTGGCCACAGATACGCAGTATTTT,CASTLGLATDTQYF
TRBJ2-2,-,-,TRBV29-1,TGCAGCGTTGAGGAGAATACCGGGGAGCTGTTTTTT,CSVEENTGELFF
TRBJ2-5,-,-,TRBV29-1,TGCAGCGCCCGGGGAGGACAAGAGACCCAGTACTTC,CSARGGQETQYF
TRBJ1-6,-,-,TRBV19,TGTGCCAGTAGTCCCTCGGGGGGGGCTGCATCACCCCTCCACTTT,CASSPSGGAASPLHF
TRBJ2-7,-,-,TRBV5-1,TGCGCCAGCAGCCCTGGGACATCGAACTACGAGCAGTACTTC,CASSPGTSNYEQYF
TRBJ1-2,-,-,TRBV19,TGTGCCAGTAGTATTCACGCCAAGCTCAACTATGGCTACACCTTC,CASSIHAKLNYGYTF
TRBJ2-1,TRBD2,few,TRBV3-1/TRBV3-2,TGTGCCAGCAGCCATTCCGGACTAGCGGGTTACAATGAGCAGTTCTTC,CASSHSGLAGYNEQFF
TRBJ2-7,-,-,TRBV11-2,TGTGCCAGCAGCTTGGGTGACATCTACGAGCAGTACTTC,CASSLGDIYEQYF
TRBJ1-2,TRBD1,-,TRBV10-1,TGCGCCAGCAGTGATCAGGGGGAAGTTGGCTACACCTTC,CASSDQGEVGYTF
TRBJ2-6,-,-,TRBV4-1,TGCGCCAGCAGCCAATGGGCCGGGGCCAACGTCCTGACTTTC,CASSQWAGANVLTF
TRBJ1-5,-,-,TRBV7-8,TGTGCCAGCAGCCGAGGGCGCAATCAGCCCCAGCATTTT,CASSRGRNQPQHF
TRBJ1-2,-,-,TRBV3-1/TRBV3-2,TGTGCCAGCAGCCAGACAGCAGGTGGCTACACCTTC,CASSQTAGGYTF
TRBJ2-1,TRBD2,-,TRBV9,TGTGCCAGCAGCGCCGCTCTGGGGACTAGCGGGGTCCGATCCTACAATGAGCAGTTCTTC,CASSAALGTSGVRSYNEQFF
TRBJ2-3,TRBD2,-,TRBV29-1,TGCAGCGTTGATTCTCGGGAATCGACTAGCGGGGGGCCATCGGATACGCAGTATTTT,CSVDSRESTSGGPSDTQYF
TRBJ1-1,-,-,TRBV18,TGTGCCAGCTCACCACTGGGACTCCCGGGCACTGAAGCTTTCTTT,CASSPLGLPGTEAFF
TRBJ2-3,TRBD2,-,TRBV7-9,TGTGCCAGCAGCCTAGGACTAGCGGGGGGCACAGATACGCAGTATTTT,CASSLGLAGGTDTQYF
TRBJ1-1,-,-,TRBV5-1,TGCGCCAGCAGCGTAACAGGGCTTCACACTGAAGCTTTCTTT,CASSVTGLHTEAFF
TRBJ1-1,TRBD1,-,TRBV18,TGTGCCAGCTCCCAGGACAGGGATGGTGAAGCTTTCTTT,CASSQDRDGEAFF
TRBJ1-5,-,-,TRBV7-6,TGTGCCAGCAGCCCCAACCTGATGGGGGCCGATCAGCCCCAGCATTTT,CASSPNLMGADQPQHF
TRBJ1-1,-,-,TRBV19,TGTGCCAGTAGGGACACCTCAAGAGGGAACACTGAAGCTTTCTTT,CASRDTSRGNTEAFF
TRBJ1-2,-,-,TRBV5-4,TGTGCCAGCAGCCCAGGGACAACAAACTATGGCTACACCTTC,CASSPGTTNYGYTF
TRBJ1-1,TRBD1,-,TRBV19,TGTGCCACGTCCCGGGACAGAATTATTGCTTTCTTT,CATSRDRIIAFF
TRBJ2-4,-,-,TRBV6-5,TGTGCCAGCACGAGGGCGGCCAAAAACATTCAGTACTTC,CASTRAAKNIQYF
TRBJ2-5,-,-,TRBV5-6,TGTGCCAGCAGCATGTCCGGGACTCCAGCCCTCCAAGAGACCCAGTACTTC,CASSMSGTPALQETQYF
TRBJ2-7,-,-,TRBV14,TGTGCCAGCAGCCCTCGGGTGTTGACTCAAAGACGTGACGAGCAGTACTTC,CASSPRVLTQRRDEQYF
TRBJ2-7,-,-,TRBV12-3/TRBV12-4,TGTGCCAGCAGTTCCCAGGGCTACGAGCAGTACTTC,CASSSQGYEQYF
TRBJ1-6,TRBD1,-,TRBV28,TGTGCCAGCAGTTTATACCACGGGCAGGGGGCTAAGGATTCACCCCTCCACTTT,CASSLYHGQGAKDSPLHF
TRBJ2-2,TRBD1,-,TRBV5-1,TGCGCCAGCAGCTCTTGGACAGGGGTTGGGACCGGGGAGCTGTTTTTT,CASSSWTGVGTGELFF
TRBJ2-5,TRBD2,-,TRBV5-1,TGCGCCAGCAGCTCTAGACCGGGAGGGGGAGAGACCCAGTACTTC,CASSSRPGGGETQYF
TRBJ2-1,TRBD1,-,TRBV5-1,TGCGCCAGCAGTCCAAACCCCCCGTGGACAGGGGTGAGCTACAATGAGCAGTTCTTC,CASSPNPPWTGVSYNEQFF
TRBJ2-1,TRBD2,-,TRBV2,TGTGCCAGCAGTGCGACTAGCGGGGGGTCCAATGAGCAGTTCTTC,CASSATSGGSNEQFF
TRBJ2-5,-,few,TRBV3-1/TRBV3-2,TGTGCCAGCAGCCGAAACCCGTCAGGGAAGACCCAGTACTTC,CASSRNPSGKTQYF
TRBJ1-2,-,-,TRBV5-1,TGCGCCAGCAGCTTGGGCTCGGTGGGCTACACCTTC,CASSLGSVGYTF